The clone carrying this TCR beta chain was seen at least ten times. Stated time point: after trial treatment. Treatment given: LDRT plus nivolumab, ipilimumab, low-dose cyclophosphamide and aspirin (RACIN trial). Donors received a regimen that comprised nivolumab, ipilimumab, aspirin, low-dose cyclophosphamide and low-dose radiotherapy. Trimming removed 4 bases from V and 2 bases from J, with 9 bases in between. Germline V gives CDR1 SGHTA, CDR2 FQGNSA. The CDR3 totals 13 residues. TRAV- and TRBV-specific primers primed first-strand cDNA, covering alpha and beta chains. TCRs were put through 20 PCR cycles of amplification with Phusion. A constant-region primer and the V-primer adapter served as the primer pair. TCRdb reprocessed the reads via MiXCR and lists one record per CDR3 protein. Of approximately 100,000 distinct CDR3 sequences listed, about a fifth are singletons. These data belong to a study of low-dose radiotherapy and immunotherapy resistance in tumors. In the study overall: Members of Cohort 2 were treated with 1 Gy per fraction every two weeks; their total was 13 Gy over 26 weeks.

The sequencing used PBMCs, collected after low-dose radiotherapy plus immunotherapy. The origin of this receptor is a male donor with prostate cancer. The chain combines TRBV7-2 with TRBJ2-7; D is unresolved. CDR3 coding DNA: TGTGCCAGCAGCTGGGCTCTAACCTACGAGCAGTACTTC. Protein sequence: CASSWALTYEQYF.